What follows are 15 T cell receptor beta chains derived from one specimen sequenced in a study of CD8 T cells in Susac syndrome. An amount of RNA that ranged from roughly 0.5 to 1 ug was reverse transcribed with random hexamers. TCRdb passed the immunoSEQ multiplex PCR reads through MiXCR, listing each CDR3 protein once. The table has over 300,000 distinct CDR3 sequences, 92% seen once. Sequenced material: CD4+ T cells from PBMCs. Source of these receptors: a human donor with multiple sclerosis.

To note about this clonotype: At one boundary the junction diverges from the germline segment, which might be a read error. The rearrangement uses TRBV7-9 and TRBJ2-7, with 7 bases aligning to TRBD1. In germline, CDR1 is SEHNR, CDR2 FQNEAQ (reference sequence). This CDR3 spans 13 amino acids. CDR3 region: CASSFLEGGPLPF. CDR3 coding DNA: TGTGCCAGCAGCTTCCTTGAAGGGGGCCCGCTTCCGTTC.

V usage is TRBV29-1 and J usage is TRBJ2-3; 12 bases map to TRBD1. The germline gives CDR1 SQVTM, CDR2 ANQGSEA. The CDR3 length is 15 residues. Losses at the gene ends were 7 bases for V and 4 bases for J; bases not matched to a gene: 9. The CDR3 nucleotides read TGCAGCGCAAGGGACAGGGGGCGAGTGGCAGATACGCAGTATTTT. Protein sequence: CSARDRGRVADTQYF.

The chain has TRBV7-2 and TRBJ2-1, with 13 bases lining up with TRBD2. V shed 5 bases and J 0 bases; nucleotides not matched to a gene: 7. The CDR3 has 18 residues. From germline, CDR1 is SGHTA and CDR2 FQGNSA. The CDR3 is CASSHRLAGGLSYNEQFF. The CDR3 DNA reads TGTGCCAGCAGCCACCGACTAGCGGGAGGTCTCTCCTACAATGAGCAGTTCTTC.

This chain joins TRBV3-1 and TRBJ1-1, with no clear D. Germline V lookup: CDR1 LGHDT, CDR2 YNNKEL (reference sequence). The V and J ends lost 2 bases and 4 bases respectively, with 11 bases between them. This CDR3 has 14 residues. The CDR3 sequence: CASSQHPWGTEAFF. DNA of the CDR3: TGTGCCAGCAGCCAACATCCGTGGGGCACTGAAGCTTTCTTT.

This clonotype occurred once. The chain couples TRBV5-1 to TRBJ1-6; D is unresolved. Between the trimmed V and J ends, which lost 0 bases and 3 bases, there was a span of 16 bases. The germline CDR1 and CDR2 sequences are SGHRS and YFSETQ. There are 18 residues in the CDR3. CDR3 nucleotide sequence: TGCGCCAGCAGCTTGGGGAGTGTAGGGCCCCTCTATAATTCACCCCTCCACTTT. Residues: CASSLGSVGPLYNSPLHF.

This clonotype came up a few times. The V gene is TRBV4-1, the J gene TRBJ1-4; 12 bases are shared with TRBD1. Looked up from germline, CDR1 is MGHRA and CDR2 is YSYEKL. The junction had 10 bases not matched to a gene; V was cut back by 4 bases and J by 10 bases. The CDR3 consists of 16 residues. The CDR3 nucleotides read TGCGCCAGCAGCCCGGATACCGGGACAGGGGGCCGAAAACTGTTTTTT. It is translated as CASSPDTGTGGRKLFF.

The CDR3 loop reads CAISGLELAGSYNEQFF. In DNA, the CDR3 is TGTGCCATCAGTGGGTTGGAACTAGCGGGGTCCTACAATGAGCAGTTCTTC. The chain employs TRBV10-3 and TRBJ2-1; TRBD2 agrees at 10 bases. The germline CDR1 and CDR2 sequences are ENHRY and SYGVKD. The length of the CDR3 is 17 residues. V trimming: 4 bases; J trimming: 1 base; junction bases outside the gene matches: 7.

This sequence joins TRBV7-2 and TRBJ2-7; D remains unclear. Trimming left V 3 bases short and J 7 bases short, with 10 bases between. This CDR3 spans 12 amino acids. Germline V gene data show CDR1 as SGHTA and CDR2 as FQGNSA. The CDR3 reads CASSFVAREQYF. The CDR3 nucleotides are TGTGCCAGCAGCTTCGTCGCCCGGGAGCAGTACTTC.

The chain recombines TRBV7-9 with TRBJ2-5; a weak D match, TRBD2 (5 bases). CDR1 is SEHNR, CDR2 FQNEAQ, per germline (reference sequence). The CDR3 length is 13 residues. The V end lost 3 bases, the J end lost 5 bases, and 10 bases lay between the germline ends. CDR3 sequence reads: CASSFSDGETQYF. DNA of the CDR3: TGTGCCAGCAGCTTTAGCGATGGGGAGACCCAGTACTTC.

The CDR3 DNA reads TGCAGTGCTAGAGATGGGAACAGGGTTTTCCTAACTAATGAAAAACTGTTTTTT. Encoded protein: CSARDGNRVFLTNEKLFF. This chain uses TRBV20-1 with TRBJ1-4; the D gene is possibly TRBD1 (6 bases). CDR3 length equals 18 residues. Between the trimmed V and J ends, which lost 0 bases and 1 base, there was a span of 18 bases. Germline V CDR1 and CDR2: DFQATT, SNEGSKA (reference sequence).

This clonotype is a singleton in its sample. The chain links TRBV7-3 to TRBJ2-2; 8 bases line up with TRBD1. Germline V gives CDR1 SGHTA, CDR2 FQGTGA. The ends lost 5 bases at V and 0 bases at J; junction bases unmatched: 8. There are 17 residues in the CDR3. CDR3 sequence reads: CASSPRPTGANTGELFF. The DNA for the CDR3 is TGTGCCAGCAGCCCCCGCCCGACAGGGGCGAACACCGGGGAGCTGTTTTTT.

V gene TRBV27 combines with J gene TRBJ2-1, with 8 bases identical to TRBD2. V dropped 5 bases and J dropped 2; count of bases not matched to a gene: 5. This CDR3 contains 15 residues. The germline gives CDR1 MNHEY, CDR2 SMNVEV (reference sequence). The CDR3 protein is CASSSSGTTYNEQFF. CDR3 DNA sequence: TGTGCCAGCAGTAGTAGCGGGACGACCTACAATGAGCAGTTCTTC.

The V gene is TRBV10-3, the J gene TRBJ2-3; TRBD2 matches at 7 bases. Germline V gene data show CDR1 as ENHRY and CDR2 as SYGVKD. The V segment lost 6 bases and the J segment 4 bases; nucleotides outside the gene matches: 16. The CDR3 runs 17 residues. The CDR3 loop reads CAISRAGVGRSADTQYF. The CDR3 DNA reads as TGTGCCATCAGCCGCGCGGGGGTGGGGCGGTCCGCAGATACGCAGTATTTT.

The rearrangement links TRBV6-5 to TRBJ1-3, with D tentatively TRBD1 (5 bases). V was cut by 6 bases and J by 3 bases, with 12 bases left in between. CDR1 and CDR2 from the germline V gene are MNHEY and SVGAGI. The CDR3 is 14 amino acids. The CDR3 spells CASRGRANGNTIYF. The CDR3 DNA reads TGTGCCAGCAGGGGCAGGGCGAATGGAAACACCATATATTTT.

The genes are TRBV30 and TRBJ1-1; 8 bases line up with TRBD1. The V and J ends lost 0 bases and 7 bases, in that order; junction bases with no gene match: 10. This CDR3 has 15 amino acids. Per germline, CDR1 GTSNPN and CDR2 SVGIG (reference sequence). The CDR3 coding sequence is TGTGCCTGGAGTGTAATAGGACAGGGCTACGGTGAAGCTTTCTTT. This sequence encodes CAWSVIGQGYGEAFF.